What follows are 17 T cell receptor beta chains derived from one specimen sequenced in a study of molecular identifiers for immune sequencing clone quantification. One entry per CDR3 protein, called by TCRdb with MiXCR from the PCR reads. The sample yields roughly 90,000 distinct CDR3 sequences, around a quarter seen once. Sequencing was done on a sample of naive CD8+ T cells from blood, with Jurkat cell RNA spiked in. Subset denoted: FACS-sorted CD8+CD4-CCR7+CD45RA+ naive T cells. The receptor set was obtained from a human donor in good health. Some libraries in this study had Jurkat cell RNA spiked in.

V is TRBV12-3 or TRBV12-4 and J is TRBJ2-1; 8 nucleotides agree with TRBD2. The V and J ends lost 6 bases and 4 bases, in that order; junction bases with no gene match: 11. The CDR3 runs to 16 residues. The CDR3 DNA sequence: TGTGCCAGCAGCTGGGTCGCGGGGGGTACGTACAATGAGCAGTTCTTC. This sequence encodes CASSWVAGGTYNEQFF.

This clonotype appeared a few times. The chain carries TRBV2 and TRBJ2-3; D is ambiguous. There are 15 residues in the CDR3. The germline V and J ends were trimmed by 3 bases and 2 bases, with 12 bases remaining between them. The germline V gene encodes CDR1 SNHLY and CDR2 FYNNEI. The CDR3: CASSDKGKVTDTQYF. The DNA for the CDR3 is TGTGCCAGCAGTGATAAAGGGAAGGTCACAGATACGCAGTATTTT.

The count of this clonotype is one. Given a much more abundant clone one base away, this may be a read error. The V call is TRBV13, the J call TRBJ1-5, with 7 bases aligning to TRBD1. This CDR3 spans 14 amino acids. Germline V gene lookup returns CDR1 PRHDT and CDR2 FYEKMQ (reference sequence). Here the CDR3 reads CASSFTGANQPQQF. The CDR3 nucleotides are TGTGCCAGCAGCTTCACAGGGGCCAATCAGCCCCAGCAGTTT. The complete variable domain, with remaining parts taken from reference TRBV13 and TRBJ1-5, reads AAGVIQSPRHLIKEKRETATLKCYPIPRHDTVYWYQQGPGQDPQFLISFYEKMQSDKGSIPDRFSAQQFSDYHSELNMSSLELGDSALYFCASSFTGANQPQQFGDGTRLSIL.

This clonotype was seen many times. The V and J genes are TRBV29-1 and TRBJ1-1; D gene ambiguous. Trimming pared 3 bases from V and 6 bases from J, leaving 8 bases between. The CDR3 spans 11 residues. Germline loops: CDR1 SQVTM, CDR2 ANQGSEA. CDR3 bases: TGCAGCGTTGAGGGAGGGTCTGAAGCTTTCTTT. Protein product: CSVEGGSEAFF.

This clonotype was detected ten times or more. The chain recombines TRBV9 with TRBJ2-6; 8 positions agree with TRBD1. Germline lookup yields CDR1 SGDLS and CDR2 YYNGEE. The CDR3 runs to 17 residues. Trimming took 3 bases from V and 4 from J; bases not matched to a gene: 9. The CDR3: CASSDDRGLGGANVLTF. CDR3 nucleotides: TGTGCCAGCAGCGATGACAGGGGTTTAGGAGGGGCCAACGTCCTGACTTTC.

This clonotype was counted a few times. This chain joins TRBV20-1 and TRBJ2-7; the match to TRBD2 covers 9 bases. Germline values: CDR1 DFQATT, CDR2 SNEGSKA (reference sequence). This CDR3 has 14 residues. The ends lost 5 bases at V and 2 bases at J; junction bases unmatched: 7. The CDR3 spells CSAHQGGRAYEQYF. For the CDR3, the DNA is TGCAGTGCTCACCAGGGCGGGAGGGCCTACGAGCAGTACTTC.

This clonotype was picked up a small number of times. CDR3 protein: CASSPLSGGPQETQYF. CDR3 bases: TGTGCCAGCAGTCCCCTTAGCGGGGGGCCACAAGAGACCCAGTACTTC. This chain links TRBV13 with TRBJ2-5, with 10 bases matching TRBD2. In germline, CDR1 is PRHDT, CDR2 FYEKMQ (reference sequence). The junction had 9 bases not matched to a gene; V was cut back by 6 bases and J by 2 bases. The CDR3 totals 16 residues.

Comment on this clonotype: A much larger clone differs from this one at a single base, so this may be a read error. The CDR3 sequence is CASGLAGGPEAFF. CDR3 sequence (DNA): TGCGCCAGCGGCTTGGCAGGGGGCCCTGAAGCTTTCTTT. This sequence joins TRBV5-1 and TRBJ1-1, with 8 nucleotides matching TRBD1. Germline V gene sequence: CDR1 SGHRS, CDR2 YFSETQ. The CDR3 is made up of 13 amino acids.

CDR3 residues: CASSYTYEQYF. CDR3 nucleotide sequence: TGTGCCAGCAGCTACACATACGAGCAGTACTTC. The V call is TRBV7-9, the J call TRBJ2-7; no clear D gene. This CDR3 spans 11 amino acids. The ends were cut back, 4 bases at V and 4 bases at J, with 5 bases in the middle. The germline gives CDR1 SEHNR, CDR2 FQNEAQ (reference sequence).

This clonotype has more than one count but fewer than ten. This chain uses TRBV9 with TRBJ2-3; 13 bases are shared with TRBD2. V lost 4 bases to trimming and J lost 5 bases; unmatched junction nucleotides: 13. CDR3 length: 18 amino acids. Germline-derived CDR1 and CDR2 are SGDLS and YYNGEE. The CDR3 bases are TGTGCCAGCAGCCCAGAAGGACTAGCGGGGGCTCAAGGAGATACGCAGTATTTT. It is translated as CASSPEGLAGAQGDTQYF.

This clonotype showed up many times. As DNA, the CDR3 is TGTGCCAGCAGTTTGACAGGGTGGACTCAGCCCCAGCATTTT. It encodes CASSLTGWTQPQHF. V usage is TRBV28 and J usage is TRBJ1-5; 7 nucleotides agree with TRBD1. Germline V CDR1 and CDR2: MDHEN, SYDVKM. This CDR3 is 14 amino acids long. The trim removed 3 bases at V and 6 bases at J, leaving 5 bases unmatched.

As regards this clonotype: A read error may produce the germline difference seen at one junction end. The J gene is TRBJ2-1, the V gene TRBV7-8; weak D call: TRBD1 (5 bases). The CDR3 covers 14 residues. CDR1 SGHVS and CDR2 FQNEAQ come from the germline V gene. The chain's CDR3 is CPSSLGTGLNEQFF. CDR3 coding DNA: TGTCCCAGCAGCTTAGGAACAGGTCTCAATGAGCAGTTCTTC. Together with reference TRBV7-8 and TRBJ2-1, the CDR3 gives the full variable domain: GAGVSQSPRYKVAKRGQDVALRCDPISGHVSLFWYQQALGQGPEFLTYFQNEAQLDKSGLPSDRFFAERPEGSVSTLKIQRTQQEDSAVYLCPSSLGTGLNEQFFGPGTRLTVL.

The V gene is TRBV5-5, the J gene TRBJ2-7, with TRBD2 matching over 7 bases. The trim removed 7 bases at V and 7 bases at J, leaving 8 bases unmatched. The CDR3 is 12 amino acids. CDR1 and CDR2 from the germline V gene are SGHKS and YYEKEE (reference sequence). Written as DNA, the CDR3 is TGTGCCAGCGGAGCCCCCGGGAGGGAGCAGTACTTC. Amino acids: CASGAPGREQYF.

This clonotype was seen more than once but under ten times. This sequence joins TRBV12-3 or TRBV12-4 and TRBJ2-6; TRBD1 agrees at 7 bases. CDR3 length equals 18 residues. V dropped 5 bases and J dropped 0; count of bases not matched to a gene: 10. The CDR3 is CASSTGQAFPSGANVLTF. In DNA form, the CDR3 reads TGTGCCAGCAGTACCGGACAGGCATTCCCCTCTGGGGCCAACGTCCTGACTTTC.

This clonotype was picked up a small number of times. Possible read error: a much larger clone is one base away. This chain connects TRBV4-1 to TRBJ1-5; 7 bases align to TRBD1. Germline CDR1 MGHRA, CDR2 YSYEKL. The CDR3 contains 16 residues. The CDR3 is CARSPINKGGVQPQHF. The CDR3, as DNA: TGCGCCCGCAGCCCGATTAACAAAGGGGGCGTTCAGCCCCAGCATTTT.

This clonotype was seen more than once but under ten times. The chain employs TRBV5-1 and TRBJ2-1; 7 bases match TRBD1. The V gene end was trimmed by 5 bases and the J gene end by 0 bases; junction bases not matched to a gene: 11. This CDR3 comprises 17 residues. Germline CDR1 reads SGHRS; CDR2 reads YFSETQ. The chain's CDR3 is CASSPTPGQSSYNEQFF. The CDR3 DNA is TGCGCCAGCAGTCCTACCCCGGGACAGAGCTCCTACAATGAGCAGTTCTTC.

To note about this clonotype: A much larger clone is a single base away; this may be a read error. The chain couples TRBV20-1 to TRBJ1-6; maybe TRBD1 (6 bases). CDR1 and CDR2 from the germline V gene are DFQATT and SNEGSKA (reference sequence). The CDR3 runs to 14 residues. In nucleotides, the CDR3 is TGCAGTGCTAGAGGCAGGGGCTATAATTCACCCCACCACTTT. Translating it yields CSARGRGYNSPHHF.